A single sample is the source of the 22 T cell receptor beta chains below, sequenced in a study of T cells in Graves' hyperthyroidism and ophthalmopathy. The TCR beta CDR3 regions underwent amplification using RNA transcripts as the source. The HTBI primer set was used in a first-round RT-PCR of the TCR CDR3. MiXCR was run by TCRdb on the multiplex PCR reads, yielding one entry per CDR3 protein. The sample carries approximately 500,000 distinct CDR3 sequences, about 43% recorded once. Sequencing was performed on peripheral blood or thyroid tissue (not recorded which). The receptor source for this set is a woman aged 18-29 years with Graves' hyperthyroidism.

This chain uses TRBV29-1 with TRBJ1-4; unclear D gene. V lost 7 bases, J lost 10 bases, and 19 bases lay in between. The CDR3 has 13 amino acids. Germline CDR1 reads SQVTM; CDR2 reads ANQGSEA. The CDR3: CSAQGLAGGKLFF. The CDR3 coding sequence is TGCAGCGCCCAAGGCCTAGCGGGAGGAAAACTGTTTTTT.

There are many counts of this clonotype. The J gene is TRBJ1-1, the V gene TRBV5-1; unclear D gene. This CDR3 comprises 15 residues. Deletions cut 1 base from V and 1 base from J, with 11 bases between. Germline assignment: CDR1 SGHRS and CDR2 YFSETQ. This CDR3 reads CASSLSQVKNTEAFF. The CDR3 DNA reads TGCGCCAGCAGCTTGTCGCAGGTAAAGAACACTGAAGCTTTCTTT.

The table lists this clonotype with many counts. The chain has TRBV27 and TRBJ1-2; D perhaps matches TRBD1 (6 bases). V was cut by 4 bases and J by 2 bases, with 11 bases left in between. The CDR3 consists of 14 residues. Germline CDR1 MNHEY, CDR2 SMNVEV (reference sequence). The CDR3 DNA reads TGTGCCAGCAGTTCAGGGGTTCAGAACTATGGCTACACCTTC. Translated, it gives CASSSGVQNYGYTF.

This chain connects TRBV7-3 to TRBJ1-2; tentative D call: TRBD1 (5 bases). V was pared by 2 bases and J by 6 bases, with 25 bases between. Germline V gene data show CDR1 as SGHTA and CDR2 as FQGTGA. The CDR3 totals 18 residues. The CDR3: CASSLAYGGTGVPNGYTF. In DNA form, the CDR3 reads TGTGCCAGCAGCTTAGCGTATGGGGGTACAGGTGTCCCGAATGGCTACACCTTC. The complete variable domain, with remaining parts taken from reference TRBV7-3 and TRBJ1-2, reads GAGVSQTPSNKVTEKGKYVELRCDPISGHTALYWYRQSLGQGPEFLIYFQGTGAADDSGLPNDRFFAVRPEGSVSTLKIQRTERGDSAVYLCASSLAYGGTGVPNGYTFGSGTRLTVV.

This chain joins TRBV19 and TRBJ1-1; TRBD1 aligns across 12 bases. V lost 5 bases and J lost 4; bases outside the gene matches: 8. This CDR3 has 16 residues. Germline CDR1 LNHDA, CDR2 SQIVND (reference sequence). Here the CDR3 reads CASSADSGQGATEAFF. In DNA, the CDR3 is TGTGCCAGTAGTGCCGACTCGGGACAGGGGGCCACTGAAGCTTTCTTT.

The gene calls are TRBV27 and TRBJ1-4; a possible D gene is TRBD1 (5 bases). V dropped 4 bases and J dropped 11 bases, with 14 bases sitting between them. Germline values: CDR1 MNHEY, CDR2 SMNVEV (reference sequence). This CDR3 has 13 amino acids. The chain's CDR3 is CASSSGTVAKLFF. The CDR3 DNA reads TGTGCCAGCAGTTCCGGGACGGTTGCGAAACTGTTTTTT.

The genes are TRBV6-6 and TRBJ2-2; 11 nucleotides match TRBD2. Trimming at V came to 6 bases and at J to 7 bases, leaving 7 bases not matched to a gene. Germline V CDR1 and CDR2: MNHNY, SVGAGI (reference sequence). This CDR3 contains 15 residues. CDR3 amino acids: CASSETSGKNGELFF. The DNA for the CDR3 is TGTGCCAGCAGCGAGACTAGCGGGAAGAACGGGGAGCTGTTTTTT.

This clonotype was picked up many times. The chain employs TRBV2 and TRBJ1-1; TRBD1 aligns across 9 bases. This CDR3 has 13 amino acids. From germline, CDR1 is SNHLY and CDR2 FYNNEI. The V and J ends lost 7 bases and 4 bases, in that order; junction bases with no gene match: 4. CDR3 sequence (DNA): TGTGCCAGCACCAAGGACAGGGGCACTGAAGCTTTCTTT. This gives the protein CASTKDRGTEAFF.

This clonotype was seen many times. This chain connects TRBV5-1 to TRBJ2-7; 8 bases align to TRBD1. The junction had 12 bases not matched to a gene; V was cut back by 4 bases and J by 6 bases. This CDR3 is built from 15 residues. Per the germline V gene, CDR1 is SGHRS and CDR2 is YFSETQ. As DNA, the CDR3 is TGCGCCAGCAGCCCCGTCCAGGGGGCGCTTGCCGAGCAGTACTTC. This encodes CASSPVQGALAEQYF.

The chain recombines TRBV5-1 with TRBJ2-7; TRBD2 agrees at 9 bases. J gave up 7 bases and V 0 bases, and 8 bases lay outside the gene matches. Germline V gene sequence: CDR1 SGHRS, CDR2 YFSETQ. This CDR3 spans 15 amino acids. The CDR3 DNA sequence: TGCGCCAGCAGCTTGGGACTAGCGGAGGACAATGAGCAGTACTTC. Translated, it gives CASSLGLAEDNEQYF.

About this clonotype itself: A much larger clone lies one base from this, so it may be a read error. V gene TRBV19 combines with J gene TRBJ1-1; 7 bases align to TRBD1. Germline trimming cut 8 bases from V and 0 bases from J; bases unmatched to any gene: 12. Looked up from germline, CDR1 is LNHDA and CDR2 is SQIVND (reference sequence). This CDR3 spans 16 amino acids. CDR3 coding DNA: TGTGCCAGTGAGGACAGGACCCTAACCCTGAACACTGAAGCTTTCTTT. Protein: CASEDRTLTLNTEAFF.

The V and J genes are TRBV7-2 and TRBJ2-7; the D gene is possibly TRBD2 (6 bases). From germline, CDR1 is SGHTA and CDR2 FQGNSA. V shed 4 bases and J shed 0 bases, with 10 bases lying between them. CDR3 length equals 14 residues. The CDR3 nucleotides read TGTGCCAGCAGCTCCTTAGCGGACTCCTACGAGCAGTACTTC. Encoded protein: CASSSLADSYEQYF.

This clonotype was observed many times. The rearrangement uses TRBV10-3 and TRBJ1-1; no clear D. The length of the CDR3 is 11 residues. V lost 10 bases, J lost 5 bases, and 11 bases lay in between. Germline CDR1 and CDR2: ENHRY and SYGVKD. The DNA of the CDR3 is TGTGCCACCTTTCGAGGGACTGAAGCTTTCTTT. Protein product: CATFRGTEAFF.

The genes are TRBV7-8 and TRBJ1-2; tentatively, D is TRBD1 (6 bases). V was cut by 5 bases and J by 4 bases, with 14 bases left in between. CDR3 length equals 14 residues. CDR1 is SGHVS, CDR2 FQNEAQ, per germline. This chain's CDR3 is CASSPGQRIYGYTF. The CDR3 DNA follows: TGTGCCAGCAGCCCGGGACAAAGAATCTATGGCTACACCTTC.

This chain connects TRBV7-3 to TRBJ2-7, with 10 nucleotides matching TRBD2. This CDR3 is built from 17 residues. Losses at the gene ends were 2 bases for V and 7 bases for J; bases not matched to a gene: 14. CDR1 is SGHTA, CDR2 FQGTGA, per germline. The CDR3 DNA reads TGTGCCAGCAGCTTATTAGGTCTAGCGGGAGTGAACGGGGAGCAGTACTTC. Amino acid sequence: CASSLLGLAGVNGEQYF. Full variable domain (outside the CDR3, taken from reference TRBV7-3 and TRBJ2-7): GAGVSQTPSNKVTEKGKYVELRCDPISGHTALYWYRQSLGQGPEFLIYFQGTGAADDSGLPNDRFFAVRPEGSVSTLKIQRTERGDSAVYLCASSLLGLAGVNGEQYFGPGTRLTVT.

The rearrangement uses TRBV6-1 and TRBJ2-5; possible D gene TRBD1, 7 bases. CDR3 length: 11 amino acids. V lost 3 bases and J lost 9, with 8 bases in between. CDR1 is MNHNS, CDR2 SASEGT, per germline. Here the CDR3 reads CASSDRGAQYF. CDR3 nucleotide sequence: TGTGCCAGCAGTGACAGGGGGGCCCAGTACTTC.

V and J are TRBV10-2 and TRBJ2-1; D is perhaps TRBD1 (5 bases). Germline values: CDR1 WSHSY, CDR2 SAAADI. The CDR3 spans 13 residues. V was shortened by 7 bases and J by 1 base, with 8 bases between the two germline ends. The CDR3 DNA reads as TGCGCCAGCAAAGACAGTTCCTACAATGAGCAGTTCTTC. As protein: CASKDSSYNEQFF.

The table lists this clonotype with many counts. This chain connects TRBV5-1 to TRBJ1-2, with 8 bases matching TRBD1. CDR3 length equals 16 residues. Germline V gene lookup returns CDR1 SGHRS and CDR2 YFSETQ. The J segment lost 6 bases and the V segment lost 2 bases, leaving 12 bases of the junction unmatched. The CDR3 spells CASSLLPGQGGDGYTF. CDR3 nucleotides: TGCGCCAGCAGCTTACTCCCCGGACAGGGTGGCGATGGCTACACCTTC.

The rearrangement links TRBV19 to TRBJ2-3; D unresolved. V dropped 2 bases and J dropped 2 bases, with 5 bases sitting between them. The CDR3 has 13 amino acids. Per the germline V gene, CDR1 is LNHDA and CDR2 is SQIVND (reference sequence). In DNA, the CDR3 is TGTGCCAGTAGTATACAGGACACAGATACGCAGTATTTT. This codes for CASSIQDTDTQYF.

The rearrangement joins TRBV6-5 to TRBJ2-2; 9 bases match TRBD2. V lost 5 bases to trimming and J lost 3 bases; unmatched junction nucleotides: 10. CDR1 is MNHEY and CDR2 is SVGAGI in the germline V gene. This CDR3 region has 17 residues. CDR3 DNA: TGTGCCAGCAGTAGGAGTAGCGGGAGTTGGGACACCGGGGAGCTGTTTTTT. Translation gives CASSRSSGSWDTGELFF.

This clonotype came up many times. This chain joins TRBV5-6 and TRBJ2-5; the D gene is possibly TRBD1 (5 bases). Trimming took off 0 bases at V and 7 bases at J, with 19 bases between the two ends. Germline assignment: CDR1 SGHDT and CDR2 YYEEEE. CDR3 length equals 16 residues. CDR3 region: CASSLGVRVSPSTQYF. The CDR3 DNA is TGTGCCAGCAGCTTGGGGGTCAGGGTGTCCCCGTCGACCCAGTACTTC.

The chain carries TRBV2 and TRBJ2-3, with D maybe TRBD1 (6 bases). Germline V lookup: CDR1 SNHLY, CDR2 FYNNEI. There are 15 residues in the CDR3. The germline V and J ends were trimmed by 3 bases and 0 bases, with 10 bases remaining between them. The CDR3 region is CASSEDSQSTDTQYF. As DNA, the CDR3 is TGTGCCAGCAGTGAGGACAGCCAAAGCACAGATACGCAGTATTTT.